The 25 T cell receptor beta chains presented below share a single source sample, sequenced in a study of OX40 agonist ivuxolimab in advanced cancers. Preparation of the library involved the immunoSEQ multiplex PCR assay. TCRdb obtained this table from immuneACCESS and retained in-frame rearrangements with V and J assigned. These tables miss some clones; where compared with another copy, unresolved V genes account for less than half of the shortfall, and the remainder is unexplained. This sample is represented by 45,000 to 60,000 clones; about nine tenths of them were singletons. About 6% of the sample goes to the ten largest clones. Source: CD4+ or CD8+ T cells sorted from blood, taken in a trial of the OX40 agonist ivuxolimab. The source is an adult with an advanced solid tumor such as melanoma, head and neck, liver or kidney cancer.

This sequence joins TRBV7-9 and TRBJ2-1, with D unclear. This CDR3 comprises 13 residues. CDR1 and CDR2 (germline): SEHNR, FQNEAQ (reference sequence). Trimming removed 7 bases from V and 9 bases from J, with 16 bases in between. CDR3 DNA sequence: TGTGCCAGCATCCCGACTCCCTTAGCTGAGCAGTTCTTC. Translation: CASIPTPLAEQFF.

The rearrangement joins TRBV28 to TRBJ2-7, with TRBD1 matching 9 bases. The CDR3 runs 17 residues. J gave up 6 bases and V 6 bases, and 18 bases lay outside the gene matches. CDR1 and CDR2 from the germline V gene are MDHEN and SYDVKM. The CDR3 region has the DNA TGTGCCAGCAGAAGACCCCCTTACCGGGACAGGGACGTCGAGCAGTACTTC. It codes for CASRRPPYRDRDVEQYF.

In its sample, this clone was seen a few times. The CDR3 is CASSVGQASNQPQHF. Written as DNA, the CDR3 is TGTGCCAGCAGCGTAGGACAGGCTAGCAATCAGCCCCAGCATTTT. This chain joins TRBV9 and TRBJ1-5, with D possibly TRBD1 on 6 matching bases. The CDR3 runs 15 residues. The ends were cut back, 0 bases at V and 0 bases at J, with 7 bases in the middle. Germline-derived CDR1 and CDR2 are SGDLS and YYNGEE.

This chain connects TRBV7-8 to TRBJ2-7; D possibly corresponds to TRBD2 (5 bases). Germline CDR1 reads SGHVS; CDR2 reads FQNEAQ. The CDR3 spans 16 residues. V was clipped by 2 bases and J by 2 bases, with 16 bases between them. The CDR3 DNA reads as TGTGCCAGCAGCTTATCGGCAGGAGGATCCGCCTACGAGCAGTACGTC. Residues: CASSLSAGGSAYEQYV.

J is TRBJ1-1 and V is TRBV6-6; tentatively, D is TRBD1 (5 bases). The CDR3 length is 13 residues. Per the germline V gene, CDR1 is MNHNY and CDR2 is SVGAGI (reference sequence). Trimming left V 3 bases short and J 3 bases short, with 8 bases between. The CDR3: CASSYQGDTEAFF. For the CDR3, the DNA is TGTGCCAGCAGTTATCAGGGCGACACTGAAGCTTTCTTT.

This chain links TRBV27 with TRBJ2-3, with 7 bases aligning to TRBD2. After removal of 2 bases from V and 0 bases from J, the junction contained 5 bases not matched to a gene. This CDR3 is built from 16 residues. CDR1 and CDR2 (germline): MNHEY, SMNVEV (reference sequence). In nucleotides, the CDR3 is TGTGCCAGCAGTTTAATGTCGGGGGGAAGCACAGATACGCAGTATTTT. This sequence encodes CASSLMSGGSTDTQYF.

This clone appeared a few times. The chain is built from TRBV7-9 and TRBJ2-7; 8 bases align to TRBD1. Germline assignment: CDR1 SEHNR and CDR2 FQNEAQ (reference sequence). With 5 bases clipped from V and 3 bases from J, the junction kept 6 bases outside the gene matches. The length of the CDR3 is 14 residues. CDR3 coding DNA: TGTGCCAGCAGCATCCGGGACAGGAGCTACGAGCAGTACTTC. Translation: CASSIRDRSYEQYF.

By frequency in the sample, this clone is medium-sized. V and J are TRBV18 and TRBJ2-7, with a possible D match to TRBD2 (6 bases). CDR1 and CDR2 (germline): KGHSH, LQKENI. The CDR3 is 12 residues long. V lost 7 bases and J lost 5, with 12 bases in between. In nucleotides, the CDR3 is TGTGCCAGCTGGGACTCAGGGCACGAGCAGTACTTC. Protein sequence: CASWDSGHEQYF. Variable domain in full (rest from reference TRBV18 and TRBJ2-7): NAGVMQNPRHLVRRRGQEARLRCSPMKGHSHVYWYRQLPEEGLKFMVYLQKENIIDESGMPKERFSAEFPKEGPSILRIQQVVRGDSAAYFCASWDSGHEQYFGPGTRLTVT.

The chain employs TRBV27 and TRBJ2-7; possibly TRBD1 for D (6 bases). V lost 3 bases, J lost 5 bases, and 11 bases lay in between. The CDR3 is 13 amino acids. The germline gives CDR1 MNHEY, CDR2 SMNVEV (reference sequence). In DNA form, the CDR3 reads TGTGCCAGCAGTTTTTCAGGGGACCACGAGCAGTACTTC. Amino acid sequence: CASSFSGDHEQYF.

The chain uses TRBV28 and TRBJ1-1; D is unclear. The CDR3 covers 15 residues. Trimming took off 6 bases at V and 3 bases at J, with 17 bases between the two ends. Germline CDR1 is MDHEN and CDR2 is SYDVKM. CDR3 region: CASSHGLRRDTEAFF. DNA for the CDR3: TGTGCCAGCAGCCACGGACTCCGGAGGGACACTGAAGCTTTCTTT.

The rearrangement joins TRBV2 to TRBJ2-5; D remains ambiguous. The CDR3 is 14 amino acids. CDR1 and CDR2 (germline): SNHLY, FYNNEI. The V end lost 10 bases, the J end lost 5 bases, and 20 bases lay between the germline ends. The DNA for the CDR3 is TGTGCCACTAAAGAGGCTCGCAATTGGGAGACCCAGTACTTC. Its protein is CATKEARNWETQYF. Using reference TRBV2 and TRBJ2-5 for the parts outside the CDR3, the full variable domain is EPEVTQTPSHQVTQMGQEVILRCVPISNHLYFYWYRQILGQKVEFLVSFYNNEISEKSEIFDDQFSVERPDGSNFTLKIRSTKLEDSAMYFCATKEARNWETQYFGPGTRLLVL.

The chain has TRBV13 and TRBJ2-7, with D unresolved. The length of the CDR3 is 15 residues. Per the germline V gene, CDR1 is PRHDT and CDR2 is FYEKMQ (reference sequence). The V end was cut by 7 bases, the J end by 0 bases, with 16 bases between. The CDR3 region has the DNA TGTGCCAGCATCTATACAGAGCTACCCTCCTACGAGCAGTACTTC. Translating gives CASIYTELPSYEQYF.

This clone was picked up a small number of times. This chain joins TRBV2 and TRBJ1-5; a weak D match, TRBD1 (6 bases). This CDR3 has 17 amino acids. Germline-derived CDR1 and CDR2 are SNHLY and FYNNEI. V lost 4 bases and J 6 bases, leaving 22 bases between the germline ends. CDR3 protein: CASSGTEPTYAGQPQHF. The CDR3, as DNA: TGTGCCAGCAGTGGGACAGAGCCCACCTATGCGGGTCAGCCCCAGCATTTT. Together with reference TRBV2 and TRBJ1-5, the CDR3 gives the full variable domain: EPEVTQTPSHQVTQMGQEVILRCVPISNHLYFYWYRQILGQKVEFLVSFYNNEISEKSEIFDDQFSVERPDGSNFTLKIRSTKLEDSAMYFCASSGTEPTYAGQPQHFGDGTRLSIL.

The gene calls are TRBV7-6 and TRBJ2-1; no clear D gene. The germline V and J ends were trimmed by 1 base and 9 bases, with 7 bases remaining between them. This CDR3 has 12 residues. Germline CDR1 reads SGHVS; CDR2 reads FNYEAQ. In DNA, the CDR3 is TGTGCCAGCAGCTTAGGTCCGGGTGAGCAGTTCTTC. It is translated as CASSLGPGEQFF.

The chain is built from TRBV4-3 and TRBJ2-1, with 10 bases matching TRBD2. CDR3 size: 14 residues. Germline trimming cut 8 bases from V and 6 bases from J; bases unmatched to any gene: 7. The V gene's germline CDR1 is LGHNA and CDR2 YSLEER. CDR3 coding DNA: TGCGCCAGCGCGCGGCTAGCGGGAGTCAATGAGCAGTTCTTC. As protein: CASARLAGVNEQFF.

The chain couples TRBV5-4 to TRBJ2-5, with TRBD2 as a possible D gene (6 bases). V lost 4 bases, J lost 4 bases, and 11 bases lay in between. This CDR3 is built from 13 residues. Germline-derived CDR1 and CDR2 are SGHNT and YYREEE (reference sequence). This CDR3 is CASSLPGGETQYF. The CDR3, as DNA: TGTGCCAGCAGCCTCCCCGGGGGAGAGACCCAGTACTTC.

V usage is TRBV7-8 and J usage is TRBJ2-2; TRBD1 matches 9 bases. The CDR3 totals 15 residues. V was clipped by 7 bases and J by 5 bases; unmatched bases: 8. Germline loops: CDR1 SGHVS, CDR2 FQNEAQ. The CDR3 region has the DNA TGTGCCAGCATACTACCGGGACAGGGTACCGGGGAGCTGTTTTTT. Amino acid sequence: CASILPGQGTGELFF.

This clone was detected a few times. The genes are TRBV27 and TRBJ2-7; TRBD1 agrees at 8 bases. J was trimmed by 7 bases and V by 1 base; bases with no gene match: 3. CDR1 and CDR2 from the germline V gene are MNHEY and SMNVEV (reference sequence). CDR3 length equals 13 residues. CDR3 sequence: CASSLFTGGEQYF. CDR3 sequence (DNA): TGTGCCAGCAGTTTATTTACAGGGGGGGAGCAGTACTTC.

The genes are TRBV27 and TRBJ2-7; weak D call: TRBD1 (6 bases). The V end was cut by 5 bases, the J end by 7 bases, with 15 bases between. CDR3 length: 13 residues. Germline values: CDR1 MNHEY, CDR2 SMNVEV (reference sequence). The CDR3 nucleotides read TGTGCCAGCAGTACAGGGTGGTCAGGGGAGCAGTACTTC. This codes for CASSTGWSGEQYF.

The chain carries TRBV4-1 and TRBJ2-5; 11 positions agree with TRBD2. The CDR3 runs 14 residues. Per germline, CDR1 MGHRA and CDR2 YSYEKL. Trimming took 4 bases from V and 7 from J; bases not matched to a gene: 5. The CDR3 coding sequence is TGCGCCAGCAGCCTTAGCGGGGGGGGCGGGACCCAGTACTTC. Translation gives CASSLSGGGGTQYF.

This clone occurred once. Here the CDR3 reads CASSLGAGSGETQYF. The CDR3 nucleotides read TGTGCCAGCAGTCTTGGGGCAGGGTCAGGGGAGACCCAGTACTTC. V gene TRBV6-5 combines with J gene TRBJ2-5, with D perhaps matching TRBD1 (5 bases). V was trimmed by 5 bases and J by 5 bases, leaving 18 bases between them. Germline V lookup: CDR1 MNHEY, CDR2 SVGAGI. The CDR3 is made up of 15 amino acids.

This chain uses TRBV15 with TRBJ2-2; D is possibly TRBD2 (6 bases). Germline V CDR1 and CDR2: LNHNV, YYDKDF (reference sequence). This CDR3 spans 13 amino acids. V was pared by 3 bases and J by 5 bases, with 7 bases between. CDR3 protein: CATSSGTTGELFF. In DNA form, the CDR3 reads TGTGCCACCAGCAGTGGGACTACCGGGGAGCTGTTTTTT.

The chain links TRBV13 to TRBJ1-1; D gene unclear. There are 12 residues in the CDR3. V was shortened by 9 bases and J by 4 bases, with 12 bases between the two germline ends. Per germline, CDR1 PRHDT and CDR2 FYEKMQ (reference sequence). This CDR3 is CASRTEGTEAFF. CDR3 bases: TGTGCCAGTCGCACGGAGGGCACTGAAGCTTTCTTT.

This sequence joins TRBV28 and TRBJ1-1; unclear D gene. Per the germline V gene, CDR1 is MDHEN and CDR2 is SYDVKM. The length of the CDR3 is 14 residues. With 4 bases removed from V and 3 bases from J, the gap between germline ends came to 12 bases. CDR3 sequence: CASSSRPLYTEAFF. DNA for the CDR3: TGTGCCAGCAGTTCCCGCCCTTTATACACTGAAGCTTTCTTT.

This chain links TRBV6-1 with TRBJ1-2, with a possible D match to TRBD1 (6 bases). CDR3 length: 15 residues. The germline gives CDR1 MNHNS, CDR2 SASEGT. Trimming removed 1 base from V and 5 bases from J, with 14 bases in between. The DNA for the CDR3 is TGTGCCAGCAGTGAAGAGGGTCGGGGGCCTTATGGCTACACCTTC. It encodes CASSEEGRGPYGYTF.